The clone carrying this T cell receptor (beta chain) appeared a few times. Expressed TCRB transcripts were sequenced because the isolated RNA had all been reverse transcribed beforehand. Assay used: immunoSEQ multiplex PCR; TCRdb lists only in-frame clones, some missing. This sample has 250,000 to 300,000 clones, with around 7.3% found just once. These data are taken from a study of beta chain features in type 1 diabetes. The length of the CDR3 is 12 residues. V was clipped by 2 bases and J by 5 bases, with 7 bases between them. Germline CDR1 reads SGHKS; CDR2 reads YYEKEE (reference sequence). Sequenced material: central memory CD4+ T cells from blood. This sequence originates from a woman aged 18-29 years in good health. This rearrangement joins TRBV5-5 to TRBJ1-1; D unclear. CDR3 protein: CASSLEETEAFF. The CDR3 bases are TGTGCCAGCAGCTTAGAAGAAACTGAAGCTTTCTTT.